This TCR beta chain emerged from a study of blood T cells in healthy people across ages. Study-wide results and limits: The donors' CMV status was not determined, possibly confounding changes in expanded clonotypes. TCR beta diversity tracked closely with naive T cell percentage. Per-million-T-cell TCR beta diversity fell roughly linearly with age.

In the case of this clonotype: What it binds is unknown.

The CDR3 totals 15 residues. CDR1 and CDR2 from the germline V gene are MNHEY and SMNVEV (reference sequence). The germline V and J ends were trimmed by 6 bases and 8 bases, with 22 bases remaining between them. A sample-barcoded 5' primer and a J-beta primer mix were used in a second PCR of roughly 6 to 12 cycles. TCRdb re-derived calls from the 5' RACE reads in MiXCR, one entry per CDR3 protein. The sample consists of 1.4 million or so distinct CDR3 sequences, approximately 42% of them appearing once. Every donor provided roughly 10 milliliters of peripheral blood. This receptor was taken from a woman under 30 in good health. The genes are TRBV27 and TRBJ1-2; a weak D match, TRBD1 (5 bases). The source material was blood. The CDR3 bases are TGTGCCAGCAGACCTCGCAGGGCAGGGATAGGGGGCTACACCTTC. Its protein is CASRPRRAGIGGYTF.